This T cell receptor (beta chain) stems from a study of CD8+CD57+ T cells in acquired aplastic anemia. Looking at the study overall: CD4+ and CD8+ cells, once sorted, gave DNA averaging about 3 ug.

Per the germline V gene, CDR1 is SGHRS and CDR2 is YFSETQ. V shed 6 bases and J 4 bases; nucleotides not matched to a gene: 9. The CDR3 has 15 amino acids. Genomic DNA templated the TCR beta VDJ and CDR3 profiling. TCRdb reprocessed the reads via MiXCR and lists one record per CDR3 protein. The sample has 200,000 to 300,000 distinct CDR3 sequences, about 80% seen once. Patients included in sequencing had previously demonstrated CD8+CD57+ cell expansion by flow cytometry. At blood sampling, none of the patients had yet received therapy. This receptor was obtained from a human donor with aplastic anemia. The specimen sequenced was sorted CD4+, CD8+, or CD8+CD57+ T cells (not recorded which) from PBMCs. The V call is TRBV5-1, the J call TRBJ2-1; 8 nucleotides line up with TRBD2. The CDR3 spells CASKGAGGPYNEQFF. The CDR3 DNA is TGCGCCAGCAAAGGGGCGGGGGGACCTTACAATGAGCAGTTCTTC. Variable domain in full (rest from reference TRBV5-1 and TRBJ2-1): KAGVTQTPRYLIKTRGQQVTLSCSPISGHRSVSWYQQTPGQGLQFLFEYFSETQRNKGNFPGRFSGRQFSNSRSEMNVSTLELGDSALYLCASKGAGGPYNEQFFGPGTRLTVL.